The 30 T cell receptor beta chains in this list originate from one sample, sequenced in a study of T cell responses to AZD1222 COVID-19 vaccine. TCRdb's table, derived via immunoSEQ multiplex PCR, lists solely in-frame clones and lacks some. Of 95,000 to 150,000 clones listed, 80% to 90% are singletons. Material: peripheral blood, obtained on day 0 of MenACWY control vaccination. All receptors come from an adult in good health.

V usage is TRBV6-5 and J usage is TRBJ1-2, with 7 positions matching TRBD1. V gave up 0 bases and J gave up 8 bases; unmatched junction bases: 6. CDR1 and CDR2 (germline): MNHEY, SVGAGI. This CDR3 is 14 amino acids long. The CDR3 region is CASSYSGGGGGYTF. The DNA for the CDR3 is TGTGCCAGCAGTTACTCGGGAGGGGGCGGAGGCTACACCTTC.

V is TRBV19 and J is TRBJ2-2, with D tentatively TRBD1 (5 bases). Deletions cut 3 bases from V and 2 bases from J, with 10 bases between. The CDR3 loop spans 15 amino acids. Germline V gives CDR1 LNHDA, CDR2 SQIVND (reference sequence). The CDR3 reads CASSIRVLNTGELFF. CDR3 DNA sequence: TGTGCCAGTAGTATCAGGGTATTAAACACCGGGGAGCTGTTTTTT.

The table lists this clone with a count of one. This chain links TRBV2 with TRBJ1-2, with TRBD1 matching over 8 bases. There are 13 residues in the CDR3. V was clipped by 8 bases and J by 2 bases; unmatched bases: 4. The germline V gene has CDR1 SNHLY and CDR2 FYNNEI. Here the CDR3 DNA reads TGTGCCAGCGTGGGACAGGAGAACTATGGCTACACCTTC. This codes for CASVGQENYGYTF. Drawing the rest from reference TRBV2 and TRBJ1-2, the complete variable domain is EPEVTQTPSHQVTQMGQEVILRCVPISNHLYFYWYRQILGQKVEFLVSFYNNEISEKSEIFDDQFSVERPDGSNFTLKIRSTKLEDSAMYFCASVGQENYGYTFGSGTRLTVV.

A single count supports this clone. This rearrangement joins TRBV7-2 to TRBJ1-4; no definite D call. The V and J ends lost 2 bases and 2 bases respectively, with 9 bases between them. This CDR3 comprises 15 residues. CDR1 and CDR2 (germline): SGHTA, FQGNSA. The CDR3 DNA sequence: TGTGCCAGCAGCTTATTACCATCGACTAATGAAAAACTGTTTTTT. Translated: CASSLLPSTNEKLFF.

CDR3 region: CASSVALGFGQETQYF. CDR3 DNA: TGTGCCAGCAGCGTAGCTTTGGGGTTCGGCCAAGAGACCCAGTACTTC. This chain joins TRBV9 and TRBJ2-5; no clear D gene. The CDR3 extends over 16 amino acids. V gave up 0 bases and J gave up 1 base, with 13 bases separating them. Germline assignment: CDR1 SGDLS and CDR2 YYNGEE. Combining the CDR3 with reference TRBV9 and TRBJ2-5 gives the whole variable domain DSGVTQTPKHLITATGQRVTLRCSPRSGDLSVYWYQQSLDQGLQFLIQYYNGEERAKGNILERFSAQQFPDLHSELNLSSLELGDSALYFCASSVALGFGQETQYFGPGTRLLVL.

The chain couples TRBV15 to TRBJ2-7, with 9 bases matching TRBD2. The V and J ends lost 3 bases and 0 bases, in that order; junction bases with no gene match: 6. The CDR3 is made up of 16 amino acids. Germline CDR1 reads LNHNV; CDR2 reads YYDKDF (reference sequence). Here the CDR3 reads CATSSRLADSSYEQYF. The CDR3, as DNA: TGTGCCACCAGCAGCAGACTAGCGGATAGCTCCTACGAGCAGTACTTC.

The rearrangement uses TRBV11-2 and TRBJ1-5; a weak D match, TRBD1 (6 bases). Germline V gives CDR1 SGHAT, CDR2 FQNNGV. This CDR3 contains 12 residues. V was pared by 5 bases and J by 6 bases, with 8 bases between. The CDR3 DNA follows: TGTGCCAGCAGCGAAGGGGGTCAGCCCCAGCATTTT. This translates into CASSEGGQPQHF.

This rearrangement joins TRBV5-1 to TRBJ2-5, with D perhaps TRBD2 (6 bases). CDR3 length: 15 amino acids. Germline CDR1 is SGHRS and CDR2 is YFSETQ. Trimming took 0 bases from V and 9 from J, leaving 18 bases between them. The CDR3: CASSLELALRGSQYF. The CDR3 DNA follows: TGCGCCAGCAGCTTGGAACTAGCTCTCCGGGGATCCCAGTACTTC.

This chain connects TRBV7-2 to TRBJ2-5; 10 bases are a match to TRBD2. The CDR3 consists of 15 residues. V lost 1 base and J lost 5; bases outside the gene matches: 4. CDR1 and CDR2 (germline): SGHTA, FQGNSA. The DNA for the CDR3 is TGTGCCAGCAGCTTAGACCCGACTAGCGGGGAGACCCAGTACTTC. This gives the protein CASSLDPTSGETQYF. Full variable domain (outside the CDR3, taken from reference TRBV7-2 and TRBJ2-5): GAGVSQSPSNKVTEKGKDVELRCDPISGHTALYWYRQSLGQGLEFLIYFQGNSAPDKSGLPSDRFSAERTGGSVSTLTIQRTQQEDSAVYLCASSLDPTSGETQYFGPGTRLLVL.

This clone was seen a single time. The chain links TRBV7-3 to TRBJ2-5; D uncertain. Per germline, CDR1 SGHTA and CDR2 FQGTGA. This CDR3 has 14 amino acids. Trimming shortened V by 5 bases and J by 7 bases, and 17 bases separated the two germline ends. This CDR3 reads CASSLTPDLPTQYF. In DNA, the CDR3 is TGTGCCAGCAGCCTCACGCCGGATCTGCCGACCCAGTACTTC.

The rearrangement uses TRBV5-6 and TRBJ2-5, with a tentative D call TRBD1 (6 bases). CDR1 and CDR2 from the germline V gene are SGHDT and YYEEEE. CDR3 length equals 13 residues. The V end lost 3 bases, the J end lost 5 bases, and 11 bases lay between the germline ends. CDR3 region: CASSSQGTETQYF. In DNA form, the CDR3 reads TGTGCCAGCAGCTCACAGGGAACGGAGACCCAGTACTTC.

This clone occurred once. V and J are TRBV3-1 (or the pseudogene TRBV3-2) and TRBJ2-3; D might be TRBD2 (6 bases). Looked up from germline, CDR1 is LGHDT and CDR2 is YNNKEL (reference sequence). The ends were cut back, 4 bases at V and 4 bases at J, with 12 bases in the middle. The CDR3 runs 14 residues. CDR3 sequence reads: CASSRGSGADTQYF. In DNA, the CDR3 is TGTGCCAGCAGCCGTGGTAGCGGAGCAGATACGCAGTATTTT.

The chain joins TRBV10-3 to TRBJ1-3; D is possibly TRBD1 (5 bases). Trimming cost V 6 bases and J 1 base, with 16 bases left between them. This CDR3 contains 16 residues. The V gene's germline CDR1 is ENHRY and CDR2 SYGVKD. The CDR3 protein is CAIRGGQGKSGNTIYF. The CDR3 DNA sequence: TGTGCCATCAGGGGAGGGCAGGGCAAATCTGGAAACACCATATATTTT.

This CDR3 reads CASSYIGGDTQYF. CDR3 bases: TGTGCCAGCAGTTACATAGGGGGGGATACGCAGTATTTT. V is TRBV6-6 and J is TRBJ2-3, with D tentatively TRBD1 or TRBD2 (6 bases each). Germline values: CDR1 MNHNY, CDR2 SVGAGI (reference sequence). Trimming took 2 bases from V and 6 from J, leaving 9 bases between them. This CDR3 region has 13 residues.

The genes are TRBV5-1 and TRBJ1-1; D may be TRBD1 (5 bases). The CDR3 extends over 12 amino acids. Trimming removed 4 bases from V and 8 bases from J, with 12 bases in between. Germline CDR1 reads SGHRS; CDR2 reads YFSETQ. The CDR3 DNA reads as TGCGCCAGCAGCGGTACAGGCCTCGAAGCTTTCTTT. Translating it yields CASSGTGLEAFF.

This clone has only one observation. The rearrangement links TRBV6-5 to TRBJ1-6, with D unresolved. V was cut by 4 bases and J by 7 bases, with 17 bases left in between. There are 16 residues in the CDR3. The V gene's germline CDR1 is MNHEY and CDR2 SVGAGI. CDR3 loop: CASSSAGRLRNSPLHF. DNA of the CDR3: TGTGCCAGCAGTTCCGCCGGGAGACTGCGAAATTCACCCCTCCACTTT.

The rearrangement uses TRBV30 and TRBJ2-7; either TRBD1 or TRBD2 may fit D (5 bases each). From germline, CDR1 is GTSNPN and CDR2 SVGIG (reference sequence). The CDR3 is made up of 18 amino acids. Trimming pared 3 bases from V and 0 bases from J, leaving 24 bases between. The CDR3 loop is CAWSNPLGRWDISYEQYF. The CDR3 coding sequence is TGTGCCTGGAGCAACCCCCTGGGACGGTGGGATATCTCCTACGAGCAGTACTTC.

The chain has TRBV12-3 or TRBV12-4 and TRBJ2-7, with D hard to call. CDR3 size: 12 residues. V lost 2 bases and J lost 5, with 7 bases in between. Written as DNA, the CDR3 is TGTGCCAGCAGTTTACAACAGAACGAGCAGTACTTC. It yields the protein CASSLQQNEQYF.

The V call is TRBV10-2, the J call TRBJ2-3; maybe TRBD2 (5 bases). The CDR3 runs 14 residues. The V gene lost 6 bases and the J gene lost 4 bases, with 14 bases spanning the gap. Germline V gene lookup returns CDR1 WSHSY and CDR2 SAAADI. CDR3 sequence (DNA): TGCGCCAGCAGCGGGGAACTAGGTCCAGATACGCAGTATTTT. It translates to CASSGELGPDTQYF.

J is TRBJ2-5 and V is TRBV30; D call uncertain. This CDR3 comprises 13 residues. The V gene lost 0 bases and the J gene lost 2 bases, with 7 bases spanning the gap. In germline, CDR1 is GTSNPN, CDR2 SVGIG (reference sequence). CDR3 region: CAWSVRIQETQYF. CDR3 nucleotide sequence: TGTGCCTGGAGTGTACGAATACAAGAGACCCAGTACTTC.

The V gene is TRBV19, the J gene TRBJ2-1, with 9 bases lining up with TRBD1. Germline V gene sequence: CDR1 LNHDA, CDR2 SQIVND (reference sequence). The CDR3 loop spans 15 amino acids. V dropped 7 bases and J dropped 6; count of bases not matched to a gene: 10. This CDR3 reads CASTAEGQGINEQFF. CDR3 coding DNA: TGTGCCAGTACCGCCGAGGGACAGGGTATCAATGAGCAGTTCTTC. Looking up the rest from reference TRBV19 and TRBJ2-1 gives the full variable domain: DGGITQSPKYLFRKEGQNVTLSCEQNLNHDAMYWYRQDPGQGLRLIYYSQIVNDFQKGDIAEGYSVSREKKESFPLTVTSAQKNPTAFYLCASTAEGQGINEQFFGPGTRLTVL.

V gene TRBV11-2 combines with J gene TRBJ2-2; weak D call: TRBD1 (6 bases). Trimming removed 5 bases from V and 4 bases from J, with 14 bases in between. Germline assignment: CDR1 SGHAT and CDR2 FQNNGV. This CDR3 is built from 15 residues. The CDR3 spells CASSAGQLLTGELFF. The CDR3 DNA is TGTGCCAGCAGCGCCGGACAGCTACTCACCGGGGAGCTGTTTTTT.

The chain's CDR3 is CASSPLTGATGELFF. The CDR3 bases are TGTGCCAGCAGCCCGCTGACAGGGGCCACCGGGGAGCTGTTTTTT. The V gene is TRBV7-6, the J gene TRBJ2-2; 8 nucleotides match TRBD1. CDR1 is SGHVS, CDR2 FNYEAQ, per germline. J lost 4 bases, V lost 5 bases, and 6 bases had no gene match. CDR3 length equals 15 residues.

In nucleotides, the CDR3 is TGTGCCAGCAGTTTTACCCGGGGATCCTACGAGCAGTACTTC. This encodes CASSFTRGSYEQYF. V usage is TRBV27 and J usage is TRBJ2-7; maybe TRBD2 (5 bases). Germline CDR1 and CDR2: MNHEY and SMNVEV (reference sequence). Trimming pared 3 bases from V and 1 base from J, leaving 10 bases between. This CDR3 is built from 14 residues.

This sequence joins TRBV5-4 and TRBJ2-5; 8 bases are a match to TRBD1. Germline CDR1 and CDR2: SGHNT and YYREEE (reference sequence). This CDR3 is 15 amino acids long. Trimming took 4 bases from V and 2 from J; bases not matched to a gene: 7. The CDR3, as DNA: TGTGCCAGCAGCAAAGGACAGGGTGGGCAAGAGACCCAGTACTTC. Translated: CASSKGQGGQETQYF.

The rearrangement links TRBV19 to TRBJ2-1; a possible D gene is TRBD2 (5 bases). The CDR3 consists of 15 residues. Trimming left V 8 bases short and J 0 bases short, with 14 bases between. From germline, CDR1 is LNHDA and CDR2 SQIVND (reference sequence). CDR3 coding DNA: TGTGCCAGTCAACTGAGCGGAGGCTCCTACAATGAGCAGTTCTTC. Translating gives CASQLSGGSYNEQFF.

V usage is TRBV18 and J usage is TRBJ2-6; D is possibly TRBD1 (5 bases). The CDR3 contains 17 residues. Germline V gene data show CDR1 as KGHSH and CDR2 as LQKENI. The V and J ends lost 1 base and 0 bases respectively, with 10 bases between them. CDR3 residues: CASSPLDSHSGANVLTF. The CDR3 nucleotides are TGTGCCAGCTCACCACTCGACAGCCACTCTGGGGCCAACGTCCTGACTTTC. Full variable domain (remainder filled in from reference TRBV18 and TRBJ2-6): NAGVMQNPRHLVRRRGQEARLRCSPMKGHSHVYWYRQLPEEGLKFMVYLQKENIIDESGMPKERFSAEFPKEGPSILRIQQVVRGDSAAYFCASSPLDSHSGANVLTFGAGSRLTVL.

The CDR3 region is CAWSVQGSGNTIYF. The CDR3 coding sequence is TGTGCCTGGAGTGTTCAGGGATCTGGAAACACCATATATTTT. The genes are TRBV30 and TRBJ1-3; D is possibly TRBD1 (5 bases). In germline, CDR1 is GTSNPN, CDR2 SVGIG (reference sequence). V was clipped by 0 bases and J by 1 base, with 7 bases between them. The CDR3 has 14 residues.

The CDR3 nucleotides are TGCGCCAGCAGCCGAGGAAAGGGGCCTCTTAATTCACCCCTCCACTTT. This sequence encodes CASSRGKGPLNSPLHF. This sequence joins TRBV4-3 and TRBJ1-6; tentative D call: TRBD1 (5 bases). The germline V gene encodes CDR1 LGHNA and CDR2 YSLEER. This CDR3 region has 16 residues. Trimming stripped 4 bases from V and 6 bases from J, with 16 bases between.

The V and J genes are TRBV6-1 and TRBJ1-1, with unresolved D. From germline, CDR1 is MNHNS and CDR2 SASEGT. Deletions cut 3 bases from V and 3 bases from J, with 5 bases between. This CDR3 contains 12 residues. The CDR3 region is CASSDGDTEAFF. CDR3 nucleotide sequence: TGTGCCAGCAGTGACGGGGACACTGAAGCTTTCTTT.